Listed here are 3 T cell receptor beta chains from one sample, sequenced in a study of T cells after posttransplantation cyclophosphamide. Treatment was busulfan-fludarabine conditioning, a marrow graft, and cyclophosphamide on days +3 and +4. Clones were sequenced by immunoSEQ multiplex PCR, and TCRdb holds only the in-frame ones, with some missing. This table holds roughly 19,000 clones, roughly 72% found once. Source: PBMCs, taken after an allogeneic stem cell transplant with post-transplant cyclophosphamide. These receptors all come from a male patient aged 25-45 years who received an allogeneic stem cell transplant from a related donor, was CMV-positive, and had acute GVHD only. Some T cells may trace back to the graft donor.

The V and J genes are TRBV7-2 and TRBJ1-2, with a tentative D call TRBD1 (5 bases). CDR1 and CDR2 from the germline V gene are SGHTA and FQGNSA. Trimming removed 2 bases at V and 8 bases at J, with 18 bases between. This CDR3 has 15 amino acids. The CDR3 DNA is TGTGCCAGCAGCTTAAATGGAGGGACCGCGGGAGGCTACACCTTC. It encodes CASSLNGGTAGGYTF.

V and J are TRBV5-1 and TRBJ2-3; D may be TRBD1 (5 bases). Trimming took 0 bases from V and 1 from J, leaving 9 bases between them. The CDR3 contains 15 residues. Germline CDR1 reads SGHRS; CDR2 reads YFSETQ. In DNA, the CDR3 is TGCGCCAGCAGCTTGGTCCCCAGGGGCACAGATACGCAGTATTTT. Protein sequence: CASSLVPRGTDTQYF.

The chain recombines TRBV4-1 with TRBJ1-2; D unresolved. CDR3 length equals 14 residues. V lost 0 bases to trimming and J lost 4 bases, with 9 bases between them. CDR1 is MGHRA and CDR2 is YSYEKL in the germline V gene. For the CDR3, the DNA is TGCGCCAGCAGCCAAGATATGGCAGGCTATGGCTACACCTTC. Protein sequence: CASSQDMAGYGYTF.